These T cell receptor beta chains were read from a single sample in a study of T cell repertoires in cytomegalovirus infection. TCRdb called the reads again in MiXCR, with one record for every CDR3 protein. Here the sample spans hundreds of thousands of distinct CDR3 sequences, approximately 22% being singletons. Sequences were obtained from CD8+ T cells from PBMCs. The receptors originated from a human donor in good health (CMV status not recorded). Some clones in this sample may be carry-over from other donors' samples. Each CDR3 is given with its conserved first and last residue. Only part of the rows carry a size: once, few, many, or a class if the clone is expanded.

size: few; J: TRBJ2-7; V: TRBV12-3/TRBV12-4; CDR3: CASGPGLGTYEQYF
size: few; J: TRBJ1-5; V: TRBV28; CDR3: CASSSGTGWWGQPQHF
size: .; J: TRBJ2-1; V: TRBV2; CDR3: CASSLDTNLGNEQFF
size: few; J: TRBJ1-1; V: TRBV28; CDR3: CASRTWEGADTEAFF
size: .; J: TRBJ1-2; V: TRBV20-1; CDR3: CSARGDINYGYTF
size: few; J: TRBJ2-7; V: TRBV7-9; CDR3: CASSPTGQGGYYEQYF
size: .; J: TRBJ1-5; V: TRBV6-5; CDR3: CASSSSSGGQPQHF
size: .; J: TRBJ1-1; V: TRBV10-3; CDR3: CATGQGGTEAFF
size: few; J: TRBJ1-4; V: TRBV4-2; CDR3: CASSQEGFNEKLFF
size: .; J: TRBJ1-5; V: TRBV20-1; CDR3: CSARSDRESNQPQHF
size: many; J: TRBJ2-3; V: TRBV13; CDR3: CASRAGGAATDTQYF
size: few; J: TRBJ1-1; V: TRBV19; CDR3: CASKGGELTEAFF
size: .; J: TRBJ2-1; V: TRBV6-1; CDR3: CASSPLAGGDEQFF
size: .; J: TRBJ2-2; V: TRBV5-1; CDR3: CASSLFSGAANTGELFF
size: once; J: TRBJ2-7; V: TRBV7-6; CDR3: CASSLGGGPLSYEQYF
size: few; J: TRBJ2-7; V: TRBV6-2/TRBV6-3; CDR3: CASRLGSEQYF
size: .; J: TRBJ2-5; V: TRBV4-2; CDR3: CASSQSLGGETQYF
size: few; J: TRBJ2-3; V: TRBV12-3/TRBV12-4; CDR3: CASSLEQYGDTQYF
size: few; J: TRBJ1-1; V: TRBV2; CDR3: CATMGQNTEAFF
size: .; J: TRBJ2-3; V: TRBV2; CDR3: CASRAGSSTDTQYF
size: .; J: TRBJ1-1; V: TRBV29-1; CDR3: CSIEVGDGPNTEAFF
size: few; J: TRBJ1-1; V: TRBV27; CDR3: CASSLGRWNTEAFF
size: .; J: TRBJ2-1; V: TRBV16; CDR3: CASSRTGTGYNEQFF
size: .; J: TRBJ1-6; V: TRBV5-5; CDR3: CASSFLDPTVNSPLHF
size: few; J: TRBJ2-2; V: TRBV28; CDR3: CASSSGRTGELFF
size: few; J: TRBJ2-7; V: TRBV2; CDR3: CASRRTENYEQYF
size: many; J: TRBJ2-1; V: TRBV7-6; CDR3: CASSLVGQGNEQFF
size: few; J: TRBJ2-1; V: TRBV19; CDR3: CASSIDAGLGYNEQFF
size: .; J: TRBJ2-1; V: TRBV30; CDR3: CAWSSLGAWDNEQFF
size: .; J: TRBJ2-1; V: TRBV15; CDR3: CATSRGTGTGTYNEQFF
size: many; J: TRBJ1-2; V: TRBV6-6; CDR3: CASNQPGQGGYTF
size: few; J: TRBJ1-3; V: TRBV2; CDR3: CASSRGVPSGNTIYF
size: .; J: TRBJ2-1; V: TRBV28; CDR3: CASSLFGGGQFF
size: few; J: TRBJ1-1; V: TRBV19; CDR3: CASSDRVVMNTEAFF
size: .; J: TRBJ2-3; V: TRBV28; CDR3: CASNWNTDTQYF
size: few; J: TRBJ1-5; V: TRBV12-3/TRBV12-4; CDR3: CASSNLDSNQPQHF
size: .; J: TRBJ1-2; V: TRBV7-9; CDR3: CASSLVGGPANYGYTF
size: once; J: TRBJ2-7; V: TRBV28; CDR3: CASSGEGWNEQYF
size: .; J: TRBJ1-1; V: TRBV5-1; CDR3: CASSLDPADGTEAFF
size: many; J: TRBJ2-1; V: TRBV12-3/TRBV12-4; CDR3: CASSYGAGEQFF
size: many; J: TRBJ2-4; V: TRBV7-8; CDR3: CASSSLGDIQYF
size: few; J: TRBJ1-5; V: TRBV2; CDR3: CASRQGMGNQPQHF
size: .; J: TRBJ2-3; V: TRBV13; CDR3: CASRSLLAGEVTDTQYF
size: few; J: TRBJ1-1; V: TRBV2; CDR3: CASSELGLGNTEAFF
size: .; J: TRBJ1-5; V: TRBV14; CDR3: CASSQAEPQHF
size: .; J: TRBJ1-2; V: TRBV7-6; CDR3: CASSGGGTALYRYGCTF
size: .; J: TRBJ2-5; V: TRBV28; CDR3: CASSFNPALSETQYF
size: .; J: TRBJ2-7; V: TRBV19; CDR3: CASSDGTPEQYF
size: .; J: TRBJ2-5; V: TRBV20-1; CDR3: CSARDLSGPGEETQYF
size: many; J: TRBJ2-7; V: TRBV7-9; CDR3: CASSTDRTYEQYF
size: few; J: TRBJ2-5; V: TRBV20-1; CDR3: CSARGGGPGETQYF
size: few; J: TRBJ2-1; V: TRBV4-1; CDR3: CASSQDDWYNEQFF
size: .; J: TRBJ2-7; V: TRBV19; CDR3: CASSSGPYGAEQYF